These 6 T cell receptor beta chains share one sample of origin, sequenced in a study of cytomegalovirus exposure and HLA in healthy donors (dated 2017 in TCRdb). Libraries were constructed by the immunoSEQ multiplex PCR assay. For the multiplex PCR, a mixture combining 60 forward primers for TCR Vbeta segments and 13 reverse primers for TCR Jbeta segments was used. Held by TCRdb, this immuneACCESS table contains in-frame sequences only and omits some clones. Under half of the omission traces to an unresolved V gene where checked; the cause of the rest is unknown. The sample table shows about 160,000 clones, and roughly nine tenths are seen once. The ten top clones hold 0.85% to 1% of the sample. Material for sequencing was PBMCs. These receptors came from a woman in her twenties or thirties in good health and CMV-seronegative.

The rearrangement links TRBV28 to TRBJ2-2, with D perhaps TRBD2 (6 bases). The germline gives CDR1 MDHEN, CDR2 SYDVKM. The CDR3 runs to 13 residues. The V gene lost 11 bases and the J gene lost 2 bases, with 12 bases spanning the gap. The CDR3 DNA reads as TGTGCCGGCCGGGACTCCAACACCGGGGAGCTGTTTTTT. Amino acids: CAGRDSNTGELFF.

The chain links TRBV18 to TRBJ2-7, with unresolved D. The germline V gene encodes CDR1 KGHSH and CDR2 LQKENI. The CDR3 spans 14 residues. Trimming stripped 2 bases from V and 3 bases from J, with 11 bases between. CDR3 coding DNA: TGTGCCAGCTCACCATATGGGTCGGGCTACGAGCAGTACTTC. Its translation is CASSPYGSGYEQYF. Together with reference TRBV18 and TRBJ2-7, the CDR3 gives the full variable domain: NAGVMQNPRHLVRRRGQEARLRCSPMKGHSHVYWYRQLPEEGLKFMVYLQKENIIDESGMPKERFSAEFPKEGPSILRIQQVVRGDSAAYFCASSPYGSGYEQYFGPGTRLTVT.

The CDR3 region has the DNA TGCGCCAGCAGCCAACCCAGGGCTAGCGGGCCGGGAGAGACCCAGTACTTC. Residues: CASSQPRASGPGETQYF. The chain links TRBV4-3 to TRBJ2-5, with TRBD2 identical over 8 bases. CDR1 is LGHNA, CDR2 YSLEER, per germline. V was clipped by 2 bases and J by 4 bases; unmatched bases: 12. The CDR3 contains 17 residues.

The chain uses TRBV15 and TRBJ2-5; no clear D. Trimming pared 0 bases from V and 5 bases from J, leaving 7 bases between. The CDR3 spans 13 residues. The germline gives CDR1 LNHNV, CDR2 YYDKDF (reference sequence). The CDR3 loop is CATSRDRPETQYF. CDR3 sequence (DNA): TGTGCCACCAGCAGAGATCGTCCGGAGACCCAGTACTTC. The full variable domain, completed using reference TRBV15 and TRBJ2-5, is DAMVIQNPRYQVTQFGKPVTLSCSQTLNHNVMYWYQQKSSQAPKLLFHYYDKDFNNEADTPDNFQSRRPNTSFCFLDIRSPGLGDTAMYLCATSRDRPETQYFGPGTRLLVL.

V and J are TRBV12-2 and TRBJ2-1; TRBD2, the D gene given by the table, was not confirmed from the DNA. TRBV12-2 is assigned pseudogene status. The CDR3 is 16 amino acids. The CDR3 bases are TGTGCAAGTCGCCGGCGGCTAGCGGGGGGCTACAATGAGCAGTTCTTC. This sequence encodes CASRRRLAGGYNEQFF.

The V gene is TRBV6-5, the J gene TRBJ2-5, with a possible D match to TRBD1 (6 bases). The J call may be incorrect, as the DNA end agrees better with TRBJ2-7. Germline V lookup: CDR1 MNHEY, CDR2 SVGAGI. There are 13 residues in the CDR3. CDR3 loop: CASKIKGVGEQYF. The CDR3 nucleotides read TGTGCCAGCAAAATTAAGGGGGTAGGCGAGCAGTACTTC.